Listed below are T cell receptor beta chains from one sample, sequenced in a study of human T cells and chemical hapten exposure. TCRdb passed the RACE reads through MiXCR, listing each CDR3 protein once. This table has roughly 120,000 distinct CDR3 sequences, 12% appearing once. The sequenced sample was whole blood, obtained in connection with sensitization to the hapten diphenylcyclopropenone (DPC). All receptors derive from a woman in her forties or fifties with alopecia areata. Some clones in this sample may be carry-over from other donors' samples. Each CDR3 is given with its conserved first and last residue. D genes are given only for firm matches. Some rows have no size entry. The others give once, few or many, or a class for an expanded clone.

CDR3nt: TGCGCCAGCAGCCGGGACCCCCAGGAGACCCAGTACTTC; CDR3aa: CASSRDPQETQYF; v_gene: TRBV5-1; abundance: few; d_gene: .; j_gene: TRBJ2-5
CDR3nt: TGCAGTGCTACTCCCGGGACAGGGGGCAGGAATAATTCACCCCTCCACTTT; CDR3aa: CSATPGTGGRNNSPLHF; v_gene: TRBV20-1; abundance: many; d_gene: TRBD1; j_gene: TRBJ1-6
CDR3nt: TGTGCCAGCACCAGCTCAGCTTCTGGAAACACCATATATTTT; CDR3aa: CASTSSASGNTIYF; v_gene: TRBV28; abundance: few; d_gene: .; j_gene: TRBJ1-3
CDR3nt: TGCAGCGCGTCGGGGAGGGGGACTAGCGGGAGTGGAGCAGATACGCAGTATTTT; CDR3aa: CSASGRGTSGSGADTQYF; v_gene: TRBV29-1; abundance: few; d_gene: TRBD2; j_gene: TRBJ2-3
CDR3nt: TGTGCCAGCAGTTTGGCGGCGGGGCCTGAAGCTTTCTTT; CDR3aa: CASSLAAGPEAFF; v_gene: TRBV27; abundance: many; d_gene: .; j_gene: TRBJ1-1
CDR3nt: TGTGCCAGCAGCCAAGAAACAGGGGGCTACTATGGCTACACCTTC; CDR3aa: CASSQETGGYYGYTF; v_gene: TRBV4-2; abundance: many; d_gene: TRBD1; j_gene: TRBJ1-2
CDR3nt: TGTGCCAGCACCACGGACAGGGAGAGGCAGCCCCAGCATTTT; CDR3aa: CASTTDRERQPQHF; v_gene: TRBV6-1; abundance: .; d_gene: TRBD1; j_gene: TRBJ1-5
CDR3nt: TGTGCCAGCAGCTCACCCTCCCCCACTCCAGGGGGATACTACGAGCAGTACTTC; CDR3aa: CASSSPSPTPGGYYEQYF; v_gene: TRBV9; abundance: many; d_gene: TRBD1; j_gene: TRBJ2-7
CDR3nt: TGTGCCAGCAGTTTGAGCAGGGGGCTAGAGACCCAGTACTTC; CDR3aa: CASSLSRGLETQYF; v_gene: TRBV27; abundance: .; d_gene: TRBD1; j_gene: TRBJ2-5
CDR3nt: TGCAGTGCTATATCAGGGGAGCCCCAGCATTTT; CDR3aa: CSAISGEPQHF; v_gene: TRBV20-1; abundance: few; d_gene: .; j_gene: TRBJ1-5
CDR3nt: TGTGCCAGCTCACCACCCCAGGTTGCTAACTATGGCTACACCTTC; CDR3aa: CASSPPQVANYGYTF; v_gene: TRBV18; abundance: few; d_gene: .; j_gene: TRBJ1-2
CDR3nt: TGTGCCAGCAGCCCAAGGGACAGGGGACCTACGTTC; CDR3aa: CASSPRDRGPTF; v_gene: TRBV7-2; abundance: .; d_gene: TRBD1; j_gene: TRBJ2-4
CDR3nt: TGCAGCGTCGTGGTGGACTCTAGTTACAATGAGCAGTTCTTC; CDR3aa: CSVVVDSSYNEQFF; v_gene: TRBV29-1; abundance: .; d_gene: .; j_gene: TRBJ2-1
CDR3nt: TGTGCCAGCTCACGCAGCAGGGGAGAGAATCAGCCCCAGCATTTT; CDR3aa: CASSRSRGENQPQHF; v_gene: TRBV18; abundance: many; d_gene: .; j_gene: TRBJ1-5
CDR3nt: TGTGCCAGCAGTATACAGGGAAAGGCTGAAGCTTTCTTT; CDR3aa: CASSIQGKAEAFF; v_gene: TRBV6-1; abundance: .; d_gene: .; j_gene: TRBJ1-1
CDR3nt: TGTGCCAGCAGTTTAAGCGGGATCCTATACGAGCAGTACTTC; CDR3aa: CASSLSGILYEQYF; v_gene: TRBV12-3/TRBV12-4; abundance: few; d_gene: TRBD2; j_gene: TRBJ2-7
CDR3nt: TGTGCCAGCAGCCAGCCGGGACAGGTCGGCACTGAAGCTTTCTTT; CDR3aa: CASSQPGQVGTEAFF; v_gene: TRBV6-6; abundance: many; d_gene: TRBD1; j_gene: TRBJ1-1
CDR3nt: TGCAGCGTTGTGTCGAGAAACTCGGACACTGAAGCTTTCTTT; CDR3aa: CSVVSRNSDTEAFF; v_gene: TRBV29-1; abundance: .; d_gene: .; j_gene: TRBJ1-1
CDR3nt: TGTGCCAGCAGTTTGGGCTGGGGAGGCAATCAGCCCCAGCATTTT; CDR3aa: CASSLGWGGNQPQHF; v_gene: TRBV6-2/TRBV6-3; abundance: many; d_gene: .; j_gene: TRBJ1-5
CDR3nt: TGCAGTGCTAGAGAGACGGCTTCCTACGAGCAGTACTTC; CDR3aa: CSARETASYEQYF; v_gene: TRBV20-1; abundance: .; d_gene: .; j_gene: TRBJ2-7
CDR3nt: TGTGCCAGCAGTTCTATCAGGGGCCTAGCCAAAAACATTCAGTACTTC; CDR3aa: CASSSIRGLAKNIQYF; v_gene: TRBV6-5; abundance: few; d_gene: .; j_gene: TRBJ2-4
CDR3nt: TGTGCCAGCAGGGGGGGTTGGAATGAGCAGTTCTTC; CDR3aa: CASRGGWNEQFF; v_gene: TRBV6-6; abundance: .; d_gene: .; j_gene: TRBJ2-1